The TCR beta chain under discussion was sequenced for a study of cytomegalovirus exposure and HLA in healthy donors. Study at large: In an earlier analysis, 95 million to 140 million unique TCR beta sequences were found from some 200 million T cells.

This clone was detected once. Its specificity is not known. The junction had 7 bases not matched to a gene; V was cut back by 2 bases and J by 8 bases. CDR1 MNHEY and CDR2 SMNVEV come from the germline V gene (reference sequence). The CDR3 length is 17 residues. Study-wide points: Earlier results showed most TCR beta V segments being productive about 87% or about 30% of the time. In a later analysis, V- and J-gene trimming of beta chains associated with a DCLRE1C missense variant, replicated independently.

13 Jbeta primers and 60 Vbeta primers were used for the PCR. Per the original data handling: Among the unique TCR beta chains that a later analysis counted, 70 million to 85 million in all, 9.5 million to 12 million were shared. Sequencing was performed with immunoSEQ multiplex PCR; in TCRdb, only in-frame clones are kept and a portion is missing. The V and J calls and clone size are taken from that table; D and trimming were inferred from the DNA. The sample contains 100,000 to 120,000 clones, 76% of which appear only once. The TCR sequence derives from a man aged 25 to 40 in good health and CMV-seropositive. Sequencing used PBMCs. V usage is TRBV27 and J usage is TRBJ2-1; 15 nucleotides match TRBD2. CDR3 amino acids: CASSLIRTSGGGYEQFF. The CDR3 DNA is TGTGCCAGCAGTTTAATTCGGACTAGCGGGGGGGGTTATGAGCAGTTCTTC.